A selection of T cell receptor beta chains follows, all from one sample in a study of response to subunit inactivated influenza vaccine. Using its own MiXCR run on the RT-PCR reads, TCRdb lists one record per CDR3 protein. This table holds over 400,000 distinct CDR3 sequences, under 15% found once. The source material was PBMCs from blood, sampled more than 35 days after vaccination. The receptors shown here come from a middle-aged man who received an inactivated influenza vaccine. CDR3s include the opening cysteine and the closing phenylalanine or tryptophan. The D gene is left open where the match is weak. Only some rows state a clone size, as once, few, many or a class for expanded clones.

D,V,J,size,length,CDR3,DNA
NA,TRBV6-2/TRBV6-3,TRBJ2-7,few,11,CASSYVREQYF,TGTGCCAGCAGTTATGTTCGGGAGCAGTACTTC
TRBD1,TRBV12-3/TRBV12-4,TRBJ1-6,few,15,CASREGQIYNSPLHF,TGTGCCAGCAGGGAGGGACAGATTTATAATTCACCCCTCCACTTT
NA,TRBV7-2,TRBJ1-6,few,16,CASSRGGWGDNSPLHF,TGTGCCAGCAGCCGCGGGGGCTGGGGGGATAATTCACCCCTCCACTTT
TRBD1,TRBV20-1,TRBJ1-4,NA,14,CSASGQGSPGKLFF,TGCAGTGCCTCAGGACAGGGGTCCCCTGGAAAACTGTTTTTT
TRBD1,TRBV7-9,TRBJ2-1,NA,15,CASSYRTGRLNEQFF,TGTGCCAGCAGCTACCGGACAGGGAGATTAAATGAGCAGTTCTTC
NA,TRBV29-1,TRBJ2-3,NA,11,CSVGLGDTQYF,TGCAGCGTAGGCCTGGGCGATACGCAGTATTTT
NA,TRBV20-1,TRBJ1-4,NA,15,CSARTEKFTNEKLFF,TGCAGTGCAAGGACAGAAAAGTTCACTAATGAAAAACTGTTTTTT
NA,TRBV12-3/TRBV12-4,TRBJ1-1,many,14,CASSLLQGNTEAFF,TGTGCCAGCAGTCTCCTACAGGGAAACACTGAAGCTTTCTTT
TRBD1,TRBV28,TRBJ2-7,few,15,CASSFQTGGFYEQYF,TGTGCCAGCAGCTTTCAGACAGGGGGCTTCTACGAGCAGTACTTC
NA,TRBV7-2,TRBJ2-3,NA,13,CASSHPAGATQYF,TGTGCCAGCAGCCACCCGGCGGGGGCTACGCAGTATTTT
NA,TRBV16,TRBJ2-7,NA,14,CASSQFETDYEQYF,TGTGCCAGCAGCCAATTTGAGACAGACTACGAGCAGTACTTC
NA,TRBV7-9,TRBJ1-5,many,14,CASSLGMGSQPQHF,TGTGCCAGCAGCTTAGGTATGGGATCCCAGCCCCAGCATTTT
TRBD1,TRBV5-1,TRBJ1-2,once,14,CASSSGTGVAGYTF,TGCGCCAGCAGCTCCGGGACAGGGGTTGCTGGCTACACCTTC
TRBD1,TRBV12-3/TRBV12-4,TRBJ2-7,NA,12,CASTWTGSEQYF,TGTGCCAGCACCTGGACAGGGAGCGAGCAGTACTTC
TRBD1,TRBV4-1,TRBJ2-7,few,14,CASSQPRQGYEQYF,TGCGCCAGCAGCCAACCAAGACAGGGCTACGAGCAGTACTTC
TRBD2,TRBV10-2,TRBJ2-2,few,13,CASSDAGVGELFF,TGCGCCAGCAGTGACGCGGGGGTCGGGGAGCTGTTTTTT
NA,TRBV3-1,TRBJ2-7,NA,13,CASSRGTNYEQYF,TGTGCCAGCAGCCGAGGGACCAACTACGAGCAGTACTTC
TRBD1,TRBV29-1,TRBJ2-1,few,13,CSAPDREYNEQFF,TGCAGCGCCCCCGACAGGGAATACAATGAGCAGTTCTTC
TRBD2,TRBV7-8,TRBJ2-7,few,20,CASSLASRGTSGGTTYEQYF,TGTGCCAGCAGCTTAGCCTCAAGGGGGACTAGCGGGGGGACAACCTACGAGCAGTACTTC
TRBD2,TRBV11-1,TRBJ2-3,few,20,CASSLPTGLAGGASTDTQYF,TGTGCCAGCAGCTTACCCACGGGACTAGCGGGAGGTGCTAGCACAGATACGCAGTATTTT
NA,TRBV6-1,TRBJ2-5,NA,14,CASSVWGVRETQYF,TGTGCCAGCAGTGTTTGGGGGGTGCGGGAGACCCAGTACTTC
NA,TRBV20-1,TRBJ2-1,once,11,CSARDLNEQFF,TGCAGTGCTAGAGACCTGAATGAGCAGTTCTTC
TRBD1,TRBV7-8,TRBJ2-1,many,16,CASSLTGGFSYNEQFF,TGTGCCAGCAGCCTCACAGGGGGCTTCTCCTACAATGAGCAGTTCTTC
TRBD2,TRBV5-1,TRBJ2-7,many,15,CASSLGASGSYEQYF,TGCGCCAGCAGCTTGGGGGCTAGCGGATCCTACGAGCAGTACTTC
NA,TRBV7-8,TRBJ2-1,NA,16,CASSLARFQVYNEQFF,TGTGCCAGCAGCTTAGCCCGTTTTCAGGTCTACAATGAGCAGTTCTTC
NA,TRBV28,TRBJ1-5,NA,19,CASSPPRQLALIGGQPQHF,TGTGCCAGCAGTCCCCCCCGACAGCTTGCCCTGATAGGGGGACAGCCCCAGCATTTT
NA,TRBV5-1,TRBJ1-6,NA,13,CASSPGADSPLHF,TGCGCCAGCAGTCCAGGGGCGGATTCACCCCTCCACTTT
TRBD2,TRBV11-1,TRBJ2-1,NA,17,CASSLARGGPSYNEQFF,TGTGCCAGCAGCTTAGCCCGGGGGGGCCCTTCGTACAATGAGCAGTTCTTC
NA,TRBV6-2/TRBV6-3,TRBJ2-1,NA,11,CASSYGKGQFF,TGTGCCAGCAGCTACGGAAAGGGGCAGTTCTTC
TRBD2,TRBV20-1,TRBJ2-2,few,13,CSAASGDTGELFF,TGCAGTGCTGCTAGCGGGGACACCGGGGAGCTGTTTTTT
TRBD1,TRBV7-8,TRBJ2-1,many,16,CASSLLGTGVLDEQFF,TGTGCCAGCAGCCTCCTGGGGACAGGGGTTTTGGATGAGCAGTTCTTC
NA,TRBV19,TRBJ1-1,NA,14,CASSILGTNTEAFF,TGTGCCAGTAGTATTCTGGGGACGAACACTGAAGCTTTCTTT
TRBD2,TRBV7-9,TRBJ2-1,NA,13,CASSLDLAGVQFF,TGTGCCAGCAGCTTAGACCTAGCGGGTGTGCAGTTCTTC
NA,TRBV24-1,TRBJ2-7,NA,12,CATSDHDYEQYF,TGTGCCACCAGTGACCATGATTACGAGCAGTACTTC
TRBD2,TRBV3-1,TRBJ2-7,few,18,CASSPTGTSVGGSYEQYF,TGTGCCAGCAGCCCCACCGGGACTAGCGTTGGGGGCTCCTACGAGCAGTACTTC
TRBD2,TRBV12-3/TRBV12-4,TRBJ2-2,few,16,CASRNQAGGITGELFF,TGTGCCAGCAGAAATCAGGCGGGGGGGATTACCGGGGAGCTGTTTTTT
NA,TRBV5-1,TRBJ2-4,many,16,CASSLGTHRGGNIQYF,TGCGCCAGCAGCTTGGGCACTCACCGGGGAGGAAACATTCAGTACTTC
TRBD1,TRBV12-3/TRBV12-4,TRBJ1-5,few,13,CASSQQGQQPQHF,TGTGCCAGCAGCCAACAGGGGCAGCAGCCCCAGCATTTT
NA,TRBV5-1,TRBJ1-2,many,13,CASSLSTLGTYTF,TGCGCCAGCAGCTTGTCCACCTTAGGGACCTACACCTTC
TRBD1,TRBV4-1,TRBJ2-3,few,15,CASSQTGVSTDTQYF,TGCGCCAGCAGCCAGACAGGGGTTTCCACAGATACGCAGTATTTT
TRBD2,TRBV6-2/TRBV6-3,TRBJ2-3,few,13,CASRRTSGDTQYF,TGTGCCAGCAGAAGGACTAGCGGGGATACGCAGTATTTT
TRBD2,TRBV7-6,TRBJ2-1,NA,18,CASSSKVPSGITGNEQFF,TGTGCCAGCAGCTCAAAAGTTCCTAGCGGGATAACGGGCAATGAGCAGTTCTTC
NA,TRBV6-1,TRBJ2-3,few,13,CASAGTFTDTQYF,TGTGCCAGCGCCGGGACATTCACAGATACGCAGTATTTT
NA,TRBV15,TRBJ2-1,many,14,CATSRDKLTPKQFF,TGTGCCACCAGCAGAGATAAATTGACCCCCAAGCAGTTCTTC
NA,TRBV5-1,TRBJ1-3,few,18,CASSYDIVGWSSGNTIYF,TGCGCCAGCAGCTATGACATCGTGGGGTGGTCTTCTGGAAACACCATATATTTT
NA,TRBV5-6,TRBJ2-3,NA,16,CASSRTQRGCTDTQYF,TGTGCCAGCAGCCGGACACAAAGGGGGTGCACAGATACGCAGTATTTT
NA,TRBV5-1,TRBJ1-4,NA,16,CASSLGPAQTNEKLFF,TGCGCCAGCAGCTTGGGGCCAGCCCAAACTAATGAAAAACTGTTTTTT
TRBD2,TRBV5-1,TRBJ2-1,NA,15,CASSGGLALSNEQFF,TGCGCCAGCAGCGGGGGACTAGCACTTTCCAATGAGCAGTTCTTC
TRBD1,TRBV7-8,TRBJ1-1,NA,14,CASSTRQGSTEAFF,TGTGCCAGCAGCACCAGACAGGGTAGTACTGAAGCTTTCTTT
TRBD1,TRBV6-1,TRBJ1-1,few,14,CASSLGTALTEAFF,TGTGCCAGCAGCCTAGGGACAGCTCTCACTGAAGCTTTCTTT
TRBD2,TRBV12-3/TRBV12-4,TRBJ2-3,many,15,CASSTWTSGGDTQYF,TGTGCCAGCAGTACGTGGACTAGCGGGGGAGATACGCAGTATTTT
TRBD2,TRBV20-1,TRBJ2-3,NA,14,CSAPEWRGLDTQYF,TGCAGTGCTCCAGAGTGGCGGGGGTTAGATACGCAGTATTTT